This T cell receptor beta chain was recovered during a study of T cells after yellow fever vaccination. Germline loops: CDR1 KGHSH, CDR2 LQKENI. The CDR3 consists of 14 residues. The V end was cut by 3 bases, the J end by 10 bases, with 16 bases between. Study results and caveats: The study noted that FACS-sorted repertoires could contain abundant clonotypes contaminating from the bulk population.

Notes on this clonotype: Its antigen is undetermined.

The authors made TCR cDNA by 5'RACE template switching, adding a universal primer site and UMIs. Each CDR3 protein is one row after TCRdb ran MiXCR on the 5' RACE reads. Of roughly 250,000 distinct CDR3 sequences in the sample, 10% to 15% were seen once. The specimen was CD4+ T cells sorted from PBMCs, collected 45 days after the yellow fever booster vaccination. The chain links TRBV18 to TRBJ2-1; D remains unclear. The clonotype comes from a man aged 25-45 years who received the YFV17D yellow fever vaccine. CDR3 nucleotide sequence: TGTGCCAGCTCACCGGAGAGATCCTCCAAGGAGCAGTTCTTC. Translation gives CASSPERSSKEQFF.